This T cell receptor beta chain was captured by sequencing in a study of blood T cell repertoires in COVID-19. In the original workflow: Amplification with reference gene primers provided the estimates of nucleated cell counts. The repertoire was sequenced with immunoSEQ multiplex PCR; TCRdb's copy has only in-frame clones and lacks some. V and J calls and clone size are those listed in that table; D and trimming were worked out from the DNA. The data contain 250,000 to 300,000 clones, roughly 80% of them seen just once; the ten biggest clones take up approximately 4.3%. The V gene lost 4 bases and the J gene lost 2 bases, with 13 bases spanning the gap. The CDR3 has 15 amino acids. Germline loops: CDR1 KGHDR, CDR2 SFDVKD.

This chain links TRBV24-1 with TRBJ1-2; a possible D gene is TRBD1 (6 bases). The specimen was PBMCs or T cells enriched from blood (not recorded which). This TCR came from a man aged 30-40 years with acute COVID-19. The DNA for the CDR3 is TGTGCCACCAGTGAGAGCGGTACAGGGAACTATGGCTACACCTTC. This sequence encodes CATSESGTGNYGYTF.